This entry lists 32 T cell receptor beta chains sequenced from one sample in a study of tumor and adjacent non-tumor tissue in lung cancer. RNA was extracted from bulk tissue without any cell sorting. The normal lung tissue was taken more than 3 cm from the tumor edge. TCRbeta libraries were built with three rounds of nested PCR, modified from ARM-PCR. TCRdb analysed the multiplex PCR reads with MiXCR anew, one entry per CDR3 protein. The profile covers approximately 100,000 distinct CDR3 sequences, with roughly two thirds appearing a single time and around a fifth taken by the ten largest. The sequencing sample was made of distant non-tumor lung tissue. These receptors were collected from a man in his sixties with non-small cell lung cancer.

This clonotype was detected ten times or more. The rearrangement links TRBV5-1 to TRBJ2-7; no clear D gene. The CDR3 is made up of 13 amino acids. The V end was cut by 0 bases, the J end by 3 bases, with 7 bases between. The germline gives CDR1 SGHRS, CDR2 YFSETQ. CDR3 loop: CASSLDVGYEQYF. CDR3 in DNA: TGCGCCAGCAGCTTGGATGTCGGCTACGAGCAGTACTTC.

About this clonotype itself: Given a much more abundant clone one base away, this may be a read error. Since no conserved phenylalanine or tryptophan closes the CDR3, a read error is the likely cause. The chain has TRBV5-1 and TRBJ2-1; TRBD1 might be the D (5 bases). Trimming pared 4 bases from V and 8 bases from J, leaving 25 bases between. Germline V gene data show CDR1 as SGHRS and CDR2 as YFSETQ. This CDR3 comprises 17 residues. CDR3: CASSQTRGLHPPDEQFL. CDR3 DNA sequence: TGCGCCAGCAGCCAGACAAGGGGCCTACACCCCCCCGATGAGCAGTTCCTC.

About this clonotype: Mismatch with germline at one junction end may stem from a read error. The chain recombines TRBV20-1 with TRBJ2-7; 10 bases fit TRBD2. Germline V gives CDR1 DFQATT, CDR2 SNEGSKA (reference sequence). The CDR3 is 17 amino acids. The CDR3 nucleotides are TGCAGTACTAGAGGCGCTAGCGGGAGCCCGCTGTCCTACGAGCAGTACTTC. This codes for CSTRGASGSPLSYEQYF.

This sequence joins TRBV29-1 and TRBJ2-3, with D perhaps TRBD1 or TRBD2 (5 bases each). The CDR3 has 15 amino acids. Trimming removed 7 bases from V and 2 bases from J, with 19 bases in between. CDR1 and CDR2 from the germline V gene are SQVTM and ANQGSEA. CDR3 protein: CSGDDMGRATDTQYF. The CDR3 DNA follows: TGCAGCGGGGACGACATGGGTCGGGCCACAGATACGCAGTATTTT.

As concerns this clonotype: At one of its ends the junction is not consistent with the germline gene, which may arise from a read error. The chain combines TRBV6-5 with TRBJ2-3; D remains ambiguous. This CDR3 comprises 16 residues. The germline gives CDR1 MNHEY, CDR2 SVGAGI. The CDR3 coding sequence is TGTACCAGCAGTTACAACGGTAGCTCTAGCACAGATACGCAGTATTTT. Translated, it gives CTSSYNGSSSTDTQYF.

This clonotype was observed at least ten times. This chain joins TRBV29-1 and TRBJ2-1; D remains unclear. Germline V gene data show CDR1 as SQVTM and CDR2 as ANQGSEA. Trimming stripped 4 bases from V and 7 bases from J, with 14 bases between. This CDR3 has 13 residues. The CDR3 nucleotides read TGCAGCGTTGGGTTGCTAGTGGAGAATGAGCAGTTCTTC. Encoded protein: CSVGLLVENEQFF.

This clonotype occurred once. The rearrangement uses TRBV30 and TRBJ1-1, with no clear D. There are 11 residues in the CDR3. The V gene's germline CDR1 is GTSNPN and CDR2 SVGIG (reference sequence). The CDR3 region is CVLSGDTEAFF. In DNA form, the CDR3 reads TGTGTCTTGAGTGGGGACACTGAAGCTTTCTTT. Based on the CDR3 plus reference TRBV30 and TRBJ1-1, the full variable domain is SQTIHQWPATLVQPVGSPLSLECTVEGTSNPNLYWYRQAAGRGLQLLFYSVGIGQISSEVPQNLSASRPQDRQFILSSKKLLLSDSGFYLCVLSGDTEAFFGQGTRLTVV.

In its sample, this clonotype was seen once. A much larger clone differs from this one at a single base, so this may be a read error. This chain connects TRBV5-4 to TRBJ2-3; D remains unclear. The germline V gene has CDR1 SGHNT and CDR2 YYREEE (reference sequence). CDR3 length equals 14 residues. DNA of the CDR3: TGTGCCAGCAGCTTGGAGGTGACCACAGATGCGCAGTATTTT. This translates into CASSLEVTTDAQYF. The full variable domain, with the rest looked up from reference TRBV5-4 and TRBJ2-3, is ETGVTQSPTHLIKTRGQQVTLRCSSQSGHNTVSWYQQALGQGPQFIFQYYREEENGRGNFPPRFSGLQFPNYSSELNVNALELDDSALYLCASSLEVTTDAQYFGPGTRLTVL.

For this clonotype: This is likely a read error, given that the CDR3 carries no conserved phenylalanine or tryptophan at its end. This sequence joins TRBV5-1 and TRBJ2-3; 10 bases map to TRBD2. The V gene's germline CDR1 is SGHRS and CDR2 YFSETQ. The CDR3 length is 16 residues. Germline trimming cut 6 bases from V and 0 bases from J; bases unmatched to any gene: 7. CDR3 region: CASIIASGGSTDTQYL. In DNA, the CDR3 is TGCGCCAGCATCATTGCTAGCGGGGGTAGCACAGATACGCAGTATCTT.

V and J are TRBV29-1 and TRBJ2-7; 7 bases line up with TRBD1. This CDR3 is built from 15 residues. CDR1 is SQVTM, CDR2 ANQGSEA, per germline. J was trimmed by 3 bases and V by 1 base; bases with no gene match: 9. CDR3 loop: CSVEGRRQGIYEQYF. CDR3 sequence (DNA): TGCAGCGTTGAAGGTCGTCGACAGGGTATCTACGAGCAGTACTTC.

Comment on this clonotype: This may be a read error, as it is one base from a much larger clone. In DNA form, the CDR3 reads TGTGCCAGCAGCGCGGAGAGGGGAACGCAGTACTTC. It encodes CASSAERGTQYF. V usage is TRBV7-9 and J usage is TRBJ2-7; D tentatively fits TRBD1 or TRBD2 (5 bases each). The CDR3 is 12 residues long. Germline CDR1 SEHNR, CDR2 FQNEAQ (reference sequence). V lost 5 bases and J lost 9, with 14 bases in between.

Only a few counts were recorded for this clonotype. The conserved closing phenylalanine or tryptophan is absent in this CDR3, likely reflecting a read error. The chain combines TRBV7-8 with TRBJ2-2; D unclear. The CDR3 sequence is 12 residues long. Trimming shortened V by 4 bases and J by 3 bases, and 3 bases separated the two germline ends. Germline CDR1 SGHVS, CDR2 FQNEAQ. CDR3 DNA sequence: TGTGCCAGCAGCTGGGACACCGGGGAGCTGTTTTAT. Its translation: CASSWDTGELFY.

This clonotype was picked up many times. This chain uses TRBV5-4 with TRBJ2-5; a weak D match, TRBD2 (5 bases). CDR3 length equals 13 residues. The germline CDR1 and CDR2 sequences are SGHNT and YYREEE (reference sequence). V lost 4 bases and J lost 5, with 12 bases in between. The CDR3 loop is CASSATRTETQYF. The CDR3 coding sequence is TGTGCCAGCAGCGCTACTAGAACGGAGACCCAGTACTTC.

This clonotype was seen at least ten times. This chain uses TRBV5-1 with TRBJ2-7; 11 bases line up with TRBD2. V lost 0 bases to trimming and J lost 0 bases; unmatched junction nucleotides: 8. The length of the CDR3 is 18 residues. CDR1 SGHRS and CDR2 YFSETQ come from the germline V gene. The CDR3 sequence is CASSLETSGARSSYEQYF. The CDR3 nucleotides are TGCGCCAGCAGCTTGGAGACTAGCGGGGCTAGGAGCTCCTACGAGCAGTACTTC.

In the case of this clonotype: It may be a read error: a sequence one base away is much more abundant. Without the conserved terminal phenylalanine or tryptophan, this CDR3 likely stems from a read error. This chain connects TRBV5-6 to TRBJ2-7; D tentatively fits TRBD1 or TRBD2 (5 bases each). The germline V and J ends were trimmed by 1 base and 0 bases, with 17 bases remaining between them. Looked up from germline, CDR1 is SGHDT and CDR2 is YYEEEE. The CDR3 contains 17 residues. CDR3 in amino acids: CASSLSRGARSSYEQYI. The DNA of the CDR3 is TGTGCCAGCAGCTTGAGCCGAGGGGCCCGCAGCTCCTACGAGCAGTACATC.

Comments on this clonotype: This may be a read error: a much more frequent sequence differs by one nucleotide. The chain links TRBV30 to TRBJ1-3; D is unclear. Germline CDR1 and CDR2: GTSNPN and SVGIG (reference sequence). The CDR3 is made up of 10 amino acids. DNA of the CDR3: TGTGCCTGGACTGGAAACACCATGTATTTT. This gives the protein CAWTGNTMYF.

Turning to this clonotype: A much larger clone lies one base from this, so it may be a read error. The chain recombines TRBV5-4 with TRBJ2-1; unclear D gene. The CDR3 runs 15 residues. Germline V lookup: CDR1 SGHNT, CDR2 YYREEE (reference sequence). V lost 4 bases, J lost 4 bases, and 15 bases lay in between. The CDR3 sequence is CASSPKPEGYNEQFF. For the CDR3, the DNA is TGTGCCAGCAGCCCCAAACCGGAAGGTTACAATGAGCAGTTCTTC. The whole variable domain, filled in from reference TRBV5-4 and TRBJ2-1, reads ETGVTQSPTHLIKTRGQQVTLRCSSQSGHNTVSWYQQALGQGPQFIFQYYREEENGRGNFPPRFSGLQFPNYSSELNVNALELDDSALYLCASSPKPEGYNEQFFGPGTRLTVL.

This clonotype was found many times. This chain connects TRBV6-5 to TRBJ1-1, with D possibly TRBD1 on 6 matching bases. Germline assignment: CDR1 MNHEY and CDR2 SVGAGI. The CDR3 is 14 residues long. Trimming took off 6 bases at V and 4 bases at J, with 15 bases between the two ends. The CDR3 coding sequence is TGTGCCAGCAGGGGCCGGGGGGGGCCCACTGAAGCTTTCTTT. It codes for CASRGRGGPTEAFF.

The chain links TRBV11-2 to TRBJ2-7; 9 bases line up with TRBD1. This CDR3 is built from 15 residues. Germline CDR1 is SGHAT and CDR2 is FQNNGV. J was trimmed by 5 bases and V by 8 bases; bases with no gene match: 13. The CDR3 region is CASCLLITGGDEQYF. For the CDR3, the DNA is TGTGCCAGCTGTTTACTAATAACAGGGGGCGACGAGCAGTACTTC.

A word on this clonotype: The junction differs from germline at one of its ends, possibly a read error. V gene TRBV12-3 or TRBV12-4 combines with J gene TRBJ1-6; the D is unclear. CDR3 size: 14 residues. CDR3: CASSFGYSNSSLHF. DNA for the CDR3: TGTGCCAGCAGTTTTGGCTACAGCAATTCATCCCTCCACTTT.

V is TRBV7-8 and J is TRBJ1-2; D not resolved. V lost 0 bases and J 4 bases, leaving 12 bases between the germline ends. Germline loops: CDR1 SGHVS, CDR2 FQNEAQ. This CDR3 contains 15 residues. CDR3 nucleotides: TGTGCCAGCAGCTTAGCTGAGTTCAGAGTCTATGGCTACACCTTC. Protein sequence: CASSLAEFRVYGYTF. Supplemented by reference TRBV7-8 and TRBJ1-2, the full variable domain reads GAGVSQSPRYKVAKRGQDVALRCDPISGHVSLFWYQQALGQGPEFLTYFQNEAQLDKSGLPSDRFFAERPEGSVSTLKIQRTQQEDSAVYLCASSLAEFRVYGYTFGSGTRLTVV.

A single count supports this clonotype. One end of the junction fails to match germline, which may point to a read error. V usage is TRBV5-4 and J usage is TRBJ1-2; D is possibly TRBD1 (5 bases). CDR3 length equals 13 residues. CDR1 and CDR2 from the germline V gene are SGHNT and YYREEE (reference sequence). In DNA, the CDR3 is TGTACCAGCAGCTTCCGGCAGGGCTATGGCTACACCTTC. This encodes CTSSFRQGYGYTF.

The V and J genes are TRBV11-3 and TRBJ2-6, with D tentatively TRBD1 or TRBD2 (5 bases each). CDR1 and CDR2 from the germline V gene are SGHNT and YENEEA. V lost 9 bases to trimming and J lost 4 bases, with 16 bases between them. This CDR3 contains 15 residues. CDR3: CASKRDGTGANVLTF. Written as DNA, the CDR3 is TGTGCCAGTAAAAGGGACGGGACGGGGGCCAACGTCCTGACTTTC.

For the CDR3, the DNA is TGTGCCAGCAGTCCTCTTCAGGGGTTCGGGGTGCAGTACTTC. It translates to CASSPLQGFGVQYF. The J gene is TRBJ2-7, the V gene TRBV12-3 or TRBV12-4; D is possibly TRBD1 (6 bases). This CDR3 has 14 residues. V was clipped by 5 bases and J by 9 bases, with 20 bases between them.

About this clonotype: An end of the junction does not agree with germline; a read error may underlie this. Here the CDR3 reads CVSCLKPGQAKYNEQFF. CDR3 DNA: TGTGTCAGCTGCCTTAAACCTGGACAGGCCAAATACAATGAGCAGTTCTTC. This chain connects TRBV6-5 to TRBJ2-1; 7 bases agree with TRBD1. CDR1 is MNHEY, CDR2 SVGAGI, per germline. The CDR3 has 17 amino acids.

Remarks on this clonotype: Possible read error: a much larger clone is one base away. This chain links TRBV6-5 with TRBJ2-1, with D perhaps TRBD1 or TRBD2 (6 bases each). The CDR3 is 15 residues long. CDR1 and CDR2 from the germline V gene are MNHEY and SVGAGI. Trimming took off 8 bases at V and 2 bases at J, with 16 bases between the two ends. CDR3 sequence reads: CASRRGGGTYNEQFF. DNA of the CDR3: TGTGCCAGCCGCAGAGGAGGGGGGACCTACAATGAGCAGTTCTTC.

This clonotype was observed a few times. Germline and junction disagree at one end, which may indicate a read error. The chain links TRBV5-4 to TRBJ2-5, with D possibly being TRBD2 (5 bases). The CDR3 extends over 13 amino acids. CDR1 SGHNT and CDR2 YYREEE come from the germline V gene (reference sequence). The CDR3 sequence is CASSLTRMVTRYF. The CDR3, as DNA: TGTGCCAGCAGCTTGACTAGGATGGTGACCCGGTACTTC.

A word on this clonotype: Likely a read error: the CDR3 ends without its conserved phenylalanine or tryptophan. The V gene is TRBV6-6, the J gene TRBJ2-1, with TRBD2 identical over 7 bases. The CDR3 sequence is 16 residues long. CDR1 and CDR2 from the germline V gene are MNHNY and SVGAGI (reference sequence). CDR3 bases: TGTGCCATCAGTTCCTATTGGAGCGGGAAGGACAATGAGCAGTTCTTA. Translation: CAISSYWSGKDNEQFL.

As for this clonotype: The junction differs from germline at one of its ends, possibly a read error. This chain links TRBV9 with TRBJ2-2, with TRBD2 identical over 7 bases. From germline, CDR1 is SGDLS and CDR2 YYNGEE. CDR3 length equals 15 residues. The CDR3 loop reads CVSTPGLINTGDLFF. CDR3 coding DNA: TGTGTCAGCACCCCGGGACTAATAAACACCGGGGACCTGTTTTTT.

V usage is TRBV7-9 and J usage is TRBJ2-1; 8 bases align to TRBD2. This CDR3 contains 16 residues. Unmatched junction bases numbered 11, after V lost 5 bases and J lost 5 bases. The germline V gene has CDR1 SEHNR and CDR2 FQNEAQ (reference sequence). CDR3 loop: CASSHSRGGDHNEQFF. The CDR3 region has the DNA TGTGCCAGCAGCCATAGTCGGGGGGGGGACCACAATGAGCAGTTCTTC.

This clonotype was seen at least ten times. CDR3 sequence (DNA): TGTGCCAGTGGCGGCAGGAATGAAAAACTGTTTTTT. Translation: CASGGRNEKLFF. The rearrangement links TRBV6-1 to TRBJ1-4, with D uncertain. The germline CDR1 and CDR2 sequences are MNHNS and SASEGT. This CDR3 is built from 12 residues. V was pared by 9 bases and J by 5 bases, with 10 bases between.

V is TRBV20-1 and J is TRBJ1-2; D ambiguous. The germline V gene has CDR1 DFQATT and CDR2 SNEGSKA (reference sequence). With 3 bases removed from V and 0 bases from J, the gap between germline ends came to 8 bases. The CDR3 spans 13 residues. The DNA of the CDR3 is TGCAGTGCTAGCATGCCGGCTAACTATGGCTACACCTTC. As protein: CSASMPANYGYTF.